This T cell receptor beta chain was observed in a study of graft-versus-host responses after intestinal transplantation. Looking at the study overall: As for transplant type, recipients had multivisceral, liver-intestinal, or isolated intestinal grafts. Recipients uniformly received anti-thymocyte globulin induction, followed by tacrolimus and steroids for roughly 3 years.

General observations from the study: Recipient marrow showed GvH clones, some seen first in ileum or blood. GvH clone levels peaked in circulation, and this peak was associated with early post-transplant HvG declines.

Data came from immunoSEQ multiplex PCR; TCRdb stores just in-frame clones and leaves some out. Among about 41,000 clones listed, 85% to 95% were seen once. Concerning this clone itself: The antigen remains undetermined.

CDR3 size: 13 residues. V lost 6 bases and J 1 base, leaving 6 bases between the germline ends. CDR1 and CDR2 (germline): SGHVS, FNYEAQ. The sequencing here drew on unstimulated CD8+ T cells sorted from spleen or lymph node cells, taken before transplant. This receptor was taken from a human donor who was the organ donor for an intestinal transplant. The chain couples TRBV7-6 to TRBJ2-2; D gene unclear. The CDR3: CASSRWNTGELFF. Here the CDR3 DNA reads TGTGCCAGCAGTCGTTGGAACACCGGGGAGCTGTTTTTT.